These 5 T cell receptor beta chains were sequenced from one sample in a study of radiation and T cells in renal cell carcinoma. Treatment described: 15 Gy SBRT to primary tumor, nephrectomy 4 weeks later. The method was immunoSEQ multiplex PCR; TCRdb's version includes in-frame clones alone and lacks a portion of them. The repertoire has thousands of clones, approximately 59% of them found once; the top ten carry around 53%. This sample comprised tumor tissue, obtained from a patient whose treatment included radiotherapy and nephrectomy. All receptors derive from a man aged 55 to 69 with renal cell carcinoma.

In this sample, this clone turned up a few times. V and J are TRBV18 and TRBJ1-1; D possibly corresponds to TRBD1 (5 bases). The CDR3 covers 14 residues. Germline assignment: CDR1 KGHSH and CDR2 LQKENI. The germline V and J ends were trimmed by 2 bases and 3 bases, with 10 bases remaining between them. The CDR3: CASSPDDRHTEAFF. In nucleotides, the CDR3 is TGTGCCAGCTCACCAGACGACAGACACACTGAAGCTTTCTTT.

V and J are TRBV5-5 and TRBJ1-1; 8 bases agree with TRBD1. The CDR3 runs to 16 residues. J was trimmed by 4 bases and V by 4 bases; bases with no gene match: 12. Germline V lookup: CDR1 SGHKS, CDR2 YYEKEE (reference sequence). The CDR3 loop is CASSLTNRGDGTEAFF. CDR3 sequence (DNA): TGTGCCAGCAGCCTTACCAACAGGGGGGATGGCACTGAAGCTTTCTTT.

As concerns this clone: This specimen includes other DNA sequences encoding the same CDR3. V and J are TRBV18 and TRBJ2-1; 12 bases fit TRBD2. Trimming cost V 3 bases and J 7 bases; bases outside gene matches: 4. The CDR3 consists of 15 residues. Per germline, CDR1 KGHSH and CDR2 LQKENI. The CDR3 DNA sequence: TGTGCCAGCTCACCGACTAGCGGGAGCAAAAATGAGCAGTTCTTC. It translates to CASSPTSGSKNEQFF.

This chain joins TRBV7-2 and TRBJ1-5; D is undetermined. V lost 2 bases and J lost 5, with 4 bases in between. The V gene's germline CDR1 is SGHTA and CDR2 FQGNSA. The CDR3 has 12 amino acids. The CDR3, as DNA: TGTGCCAGCAGCTTAATGGATCAGCCCCAGCATTTT. Its translation: CASSLMDQPQHF.

This rearrangement joins TRBV9 to TRBJ1-2, with TRBD1 matching 8 bases. The V segment lost 4 bases and the J segment 6 bases; nucleotides outside the gene matches: 11. The CDR3 has 15 amino acids. Germline-derived CDR1 and CDR2 are SGDLS and YYNGEE. CDR3 residues: CASSPPAGGVDGYTF. The CDR3 region has the DNA TGTGCCAGCAGCCCCCCCGCAGGGGGCGTGGATGGCTACACCTTC.